The present entry profiles one T cell receptor beta chain with its context. Which antigen it targets is not known. It has no much larger one-base neighbor in the sample; base qualities were not kept. This entry is derived from a study of T cell changes during pregnancy in multiple sclerosis (dated by TCRdb to between 2017 and 2020). Broadly, across the study: Changes in the T cell repertoire over the course of pregnancy were examined in this study in women with multiple sclerosis.

Library preparation was by the immunoSEQ multiplex PCR assay. In its TCRdb copy, this immuneACCESS table keeps in-frame sequences only and misses some clones. Where compared with another copy, unresolved V genes explain less than half of these, and the others have no known cause. The sample has tens of thousands of clones on record, roughly nine tenths of them singletons. Jointly, the top ten make up around 0.48% of the sample. The germline V gene supplies CDR1 MNHEY and CDR2 SVGAGI. The cysteine opens and the phenylalanine closes a CDR3 of 12 amino acids. Only the CDR3 DNA stays, 36 bases, in frame from base 1. The junction carries 11 bases between V and J, which are trimmed by 6 bases and 5 bases respectively.

The sequence links TRBV6-5 to TRBJ2-7; a weak D assignment points to TRBD1 (6 bases agree). The specimen comprised CD4+ T cells from peripheral blood mononuclear cells, sampled in the third trimester of pregnancy. The sequence was obtained from a female donor in good health, enrolled as a control in a pregnancy study. DNA sequence: TGTGCCAGCAGCGCACAGGGAGACGAGCAGTACTTC. Its translation reads: CASSAQGDEQYF.